The 15 T cell receptor beta chains below come from one sample, sequenced in a study of graft-versus-host responses after intestinal transplantation. TCRdb's copy holds only in-frame clones and misses some; the assay was immunoSEQ multiplex PCR. There are about 15,000 clones in the sample; about 89% occur only once, and roughly 6.6% lies in the top ten. Sequences were derived from bone marrow, sampled around 120 days after intestinal transplantation. The receptors derive from a human patient who received an intestinal transplant, so some T cells may come from the graft donor.

This clone was counted once. The chain carries TRBV2 and TRBJ1-4, with 7 nucleotides matching TRBD1. Germline values: CDR1 SNHLY, CDR2 FYNNEI. The CDR3 extends over 12 amino acids. With V trimmed by 5 bases and J by 12 bases, 6 bases remained unmatched. The CDR3 nucleotides read TGTGCCAGCAGTCTCGTAGACAGGGAACTGTTTTTT. Its protein is CASSLVDRELFF.

The chain combines TRBV7-9 with TRBJ2-4, with 7 bases lining up with TRBD1. Per the germline V gene, CDR1 is SEHNR and CDR2 is FQNEAQ (reference sequence). The CDR3 runs to 16 residues. V lost 3 bases and J lost 0; bases outside the gene matches: 5. Here the CDR3 DNA reads TGTGCCAGCAGCTTCGGGACAGATATAGCCAAAAACATTCAGTACTTC. This encodes CASSFGTDIAKNIQYF.

The chain combines TRBV30 with TRBJ2-7; D possibly corresponds to TRBD2 (6 bases). Trimming took 2 bases from V and 0 from J, leaving 14 bases between them. CDR1 is GTSNPN and CDR2 is SVGIG in the germline V gene (reference sequence). The CDR3 runs 15 residues. This CDR3 reads CAWSLGGLSSYEQYF. The CDR3 DNA reads as TGTGCCTGGAGTCTCGGAGGGTTGAGCTCCTACGAGCAGTACTTC.

V gene TRBV19 combines with J gene TRBJ1-1, with 11 bases aligning to TRBD1. V dropped 4 bases and J dropped 5; count of bases not matched to a gene: 3. CDR1 and CDR2 from the germline V gene are LNHDA and SQIVND (reference sequence). CDR3 size: 14 residues. The CDR3 DNA reads as TGTGCCAGTAGTACCGGGACAGGGGGGACTGAAGCTTTCTTT. Residues: CASSTGTGGTEAFF.

The table lists this clone with a count of one. The gene calls are TRBV19 and TRBJ1-1; D possibly corresponds to TRBD1 (6 bases). The CDR3 is made up of 14 amino acids. Germline V lookup: CDR1 LNHDA, CDR2 SQIVND (reference sequence). Trimming took off 1 base at V and 4 bases at J, with 10 bases between the two ends. This CDR3 reads CASSIGQGTTEAFF. The CDR3 DNA sequence: TGTGCCAGTAGTATAGGGCAGGGGACCACTGAAGCTTTCTTT.

J is TRBJ2-3 and V is TRBV30, with 8 bases identical to TRBD2. The J segment lost 3 bases and the V segment lost 2 bases, leaving 4 bases of the junction unmatched. Per germline, CDR1 GTSNPN and CDR2 SVGIG (reference sequence). The CDR3 is made up of 14 amino acids. The CDR3 is CAWSRGLATDTQYF. DNA for the CDR3: TGTGCCTGGAGTAGAGGACTAGCTACAGATACGCAGTATTTT.

V is TRBV29-1 and J is TRBJ2-7; D is perhaps TRBD2 (5 bases). CDR1 SQVTM and CDR2 ANQGSEA come from the germline V gene. This CDR3 is 10 amino acids long. The germline V and J ends were trimmed by 1 base and 9 bases, with 7 bases remaining between them. CDR3 nucleotide sequence: TGCAGCGTTGAAGTCCGGGGGCAGTACTTC. It translates to CSVEVRGQYF.

DNA for the CDR3: TGCGCCAGCAGCTACGGGGAGGGCACTGAAGCTTTCTTT. Residues: CASSYGEGTEAFF. The rearrangement joins TRBV5-1 to TRBJ1-1, with D uncertain. CDR1 is SGHRS and CDR2 is YFSETQ in the germline V gene. The germline V and J ends were trimmed by 3 bases and 4 bases, with 10 bases remaining between them. The CDR3 runs to 13 residues.

This clone was found a few times. The genes are TRBV4-2 and TRBJ1-6; D is possibly TRBD1 (5 bases). The germline V and J ends were trimmed by 4 bases and 9 bases, with 19 bases remaining between them. Germline CDR1 reads LGHNA; CDR2 reads YNFKEQ. The CDR3 is 16 amino acids. The CDR3 DNA follows: TGTGCCAGCAGCCGTCAAGGGGCAGGGTTAGGTTCACCCCTCCACTTT. It specifies CASSRQGAGLGSPLHF.

The chain combines TRBV6-5 with TRBJ1-1, with TRBD1 matching over 7 bases. There are 14 residues in the CDR3. Germline CDR1 MNHEY, CDR2 SVGAGI. J lost 1 base, V lost 6 bases, and 5 bases had no gene match. DNA for the CDR3: TGTGCCAGCAGGACCGGGACAGAGAACACTGAAGCTTTCTTT. Residues: CASRTGTENTEAFF.

The V and J genes are TRBV6-1 and TRBJ2-1, with 8 positions matching TRBD1. This CDR3 contains 13 residues. V lost 9 bases, J lost 6 bases, and 7 bases stayed unmatched. CDR1 is MNHNS, CDR2 SASEGT, per germline. The CDR3 bases are TGTGCCAGTTCACGGACAGGGATCAATGAGCAGTTCTTC. The encoded protein is CASSRTGINEQFF.

This clone was found a few times. V usage is TRBV7-6 and J usage is TRBJ2-7; 12 positions agree with TRBD2. The germline CDR1 and CDR2 sequences are SGHVS and FNYEAQ. The CDR3 consists of 13 residues. Trimming removed 4 bases from V and 6 bases from J; junction bases left unmatched: 1. The CDR3 nucleotides read TGTGCCAGCAGCTCGGGACTAGCGGGCGAGCAGTACTTC. It codes for CASSSGLAGEQYF.

This rearrangement joins TRBV7-9 to TRBJ2-1; D possibly corresponds to TRBD2 (6 bases). Trimming pared 8 bases from V and 3 bases from J, leaving 20 bases between. CDR3 size: 16 residues. Germline V gene data show CDR1 as SEHNR and CDR2 as FQNEAQ (reference sequence). CDR3: CASDSITSLDYNEQFF. CDR3 nucleotides: TGTGCCAGCGACTCGATAACTAGCCTCGACTACAATGAGCAGTTCTTC.

The chain has TRBV27 and TRBJ2-2; maybe TRBD2 (5 bases). The CDR3 contains 14 residues. CDR1 and CDR2 (germline): MNHEY, SMNVEV (reference sequence). The V end was cut by 9 bases, the J end by 1 base, with 12 bases between. The CDR3, as DNA: TGTGCCAGTAGCGCTTGGGGGAACACCGGGGAGCTGTTTTTT. Its protein is CASSAWGNTGELFF.

Only one count was recorded for this clone. V is TRBV15 and J is TRBJ2-7, with 8 bases aligning to TRBD2. CDR1 is LNHNV, CDR2 YYDKDF, per germline (reference sequence). The CDR3 totals 16 residues. J lost 5 bases, V lost 2 bases, and 11 bases had no gene match. The CDR3 DNA follows: TGTGCCACCAGCAGATCTCCTTTAGCGGGAAGCCACGAGCAGTACTTC. It codes for CATSRSPLAGSHEQYF.